This T cell receptor beta chain was captured in a study of OX40 agonist ivuxolimab in advanced cancers. At the level of the study: Patients undergoing dose escalation presented with hepatocellular carcinoma, melanoma, renal cell or head and neck cancer. General study findings and limits: Clonal expansion from baseline to week 6 occurred in both CD4+ and CD8+ T cells.

TCRdb's copy holds only in-frame clones and misses some; the assay was immunoSEQ multiplex PCR. The sample has some 86,000 clones, 80% to 95% seen once. As to this clone: Its antigen is not known.

Looked up from germline, CDR1 is GTSNPN and CDR2 is SVGIG (reference sequence). The CDR3 runs to 12 residues. V was cut by 4 bases and J by 8 bases, with 12 bases left in between. The sequencing here drew on CD4+ or CD8+ T cells sorted from blood, taken in a trial of the OX40 agonist ivuxolimab. The receptor was isolated from an adult with an advanced solid tumor such as melanoma, head and neck, liver or kidney cancer. The chain couples TRBV30 to TRBJ2-4; TRBD2 might be the D (5 bases). CDR3 sequence (DNA): TGTGCCTGGATGGCGCGGGTGGACATTCAGTACTTC. This encodes CAWMARVDIQYF.